Described below is a single T cell receptor (beta chain) sequence and its context. The protocol was immunoSEQ multiplex PCR, while the TCRdb copy is restricted to in-frame clones and leaves out a portion. The data show roughly 15,000 clones, less than 90% seen once. This specimen belongs to a study of OX40 agonist ivuxolimab in advanced cancers. Study-wide context: The treatment was a fully human IgG2 OX40 agonist, ivuxolimab. Two patients with cutaneous melanoma and one with hepatocellular carcinoma, three in total, showed partial responses. Ivuxolimab doses were 0.01, 0.1, 0.3, 1.5, 3 or 10 mg/kg every 2 weeks. At 65% to 85% male, the cohort had a mean age of around 56 years, ranging from roughly 20 to 80.

This CDR3 spans 19 amino acids. The sequence was obtained from an adult with an advanced solid tumor such as melanoma, head and neck, liver or kidney cancer. The chain uses TRBV21-1 and TRBJ1-5. TRBV21-1 is reported as a pseudogene. The sequencing used CD4+ or CD8+ T cells sorted from blood, collected in a trial of the OX40 agonist ivuxolimab. In DNA form, the CDR3 reads TGTGCCAGCAGCCTAGAGCAAGGAGGGACACCTTATAGCAATCAGCCCCAGCATTTT. As protein: CASSLEQGGTPYSNQPQHF.